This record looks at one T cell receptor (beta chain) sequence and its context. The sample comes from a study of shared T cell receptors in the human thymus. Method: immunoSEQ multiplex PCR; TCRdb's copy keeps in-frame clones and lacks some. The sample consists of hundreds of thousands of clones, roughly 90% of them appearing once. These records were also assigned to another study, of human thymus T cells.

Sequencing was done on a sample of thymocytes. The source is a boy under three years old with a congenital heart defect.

CDR3 coding DNA: TGTGCCAGCAGTGACGTATTGACCGAGGTGCCAAGCATTGGAGCTTTCTTT. It encodes CASSDVLTEVPSIGAFF. The rearrangement uses TRBV6-4 and TRBJ1-1; D remains ambiguous. The CDR3 has 17 amino acids. Trimming took 2 bases from V and 10 from J, leaving 26 bases between them. Germline CDR1 reads MRHNA; CDR2 reads SNTAGT.